This T cell receptor (beta chain) comes out of a study of shared T cell receptors in the human thymus. The CDR3 is 16 amino acids. V was clipped by 4 bases and J by 2 bases, with 18 bases between them. TCRdb keeps only in-frame clones here, not all; method: immunoSEQ multiplex PCR. The sample carries about 610,000 clones, approximately 87% recorded once. These data also featured in a second study, about human thymus T cells.

Sequencing was done on a sample of thymocytes. This sequence originates from a boy under two years old with a congenital heart defect. The genes are TRBV23-1 and TRBJ2-7, with D unresolved. TRBV23-1 is designated an ORF whose function remains uncertain. As DNA, the CDR3 is TGCGCCAGCAGTCTTTCCCCCTACTCTTTTACCTACGAGCAGTACTTC. This sequence encodes CASSLSPYSFTYEQYF.